One and the same sample provided the 20 T cell receptor beta chains below, sequenced in a study of STAT5B mutations in CD4+ large granular lymphocyte leukemia. Sequencing was performed with immunoSEQ multiplex PCR; in TCRdb, only in-frame clones are kept and a portion is missing. Counted here are roughly 32,000 clones, 65% to 80% occurring once; the ten biggest clones make up roughly 1.9%. The sequenced sample was CD4+ T cells from blood buffy coats. The receptors were sampled from a human donor in good health.

This chain joins TRBV7-2 and TRBJ2-5, with D hard to call. Germline CDR1 is SGHTA and CDR2 is FQGNSA. This CDR3 is built from 12 residues. V gave up 7 bases and J gave up 3 bases, with 9 bases separating them. The CDR3 here is CASTRPKETQYF. The CDR3 bases are TGTGCCAGCACCAGACCCAAAGAGACCCAGTACTTC.

J is TRBJ2-5 and V is TRBV29-1; either TRBD1 or TRBD2 may fit D (6 bases each). From germline, CDR1 is SQVTM and CDR2 ANQGSEA. With 4 bases removed from V and 4 bases from J, the gap between germline ends came to 10 bases. This CDR3 region has 12 residues. CDR3 bases: TGCAGCGTTGTGGGGGGCCTAGAGACCCAGTACTTC. This translates into CSVVGGLETQYF.

The rearrangement links TRBV5-6 to TRBJ1-6; 9 nucleotides align to TRBD1. This CDR3 region has 15 residues. Germline V gene data show CDR1 as SGHDT and CDR2 as YYEEEE. Trimming took 4 bases from V and 7 from J; bases not matched to a gene: 6. The DNA of the CDR3 is TGTGCCAGCAGCGCCGGACAGGGGCGGAATTCACCCCTCCACTTT. This codes for CASSAGQGRNSPLHF.

Only a few counts were recorded for this clone. The rearrangement uses TRBV18 and TRBJ1-4; D remains ambiguous. Germline-derived CDR1 and CDR2 are KGHSH and LQKENI. Trimming removed 1 base from V and 8 bases from J, with 14 bases in between. This CDR3 is built from 15 residues. The chain's CDR3 is CASSPREPYKEKLFF. Written as DNA, the CDR3 is TGTGCCAGCTCACCACGAGAACCGTACAAAGAAAAACTGTTTTTT.

The chain links TRBV28 to TRBJ1-3, with a weak D call TRBD1 (6 bases). The CDR3 has 15 residues. The germline V gene has CDR1 MDHEN and CDR2 SYDVKM. V was cut by 2 bases and J by 3 bases, with 11 bases left in between. CDR3: CASSLGGAGGNTIYF. DNA for the CDR3: TGTGCCAGCAGTTTAGGGGGGGCGGGTGGAAACACCATATATTTT.

The V gene is TRBV5-1, the J gene TRBJ2-1; no reliable D call. The CDR3 has 15 residues. V dropped 0 bases and J dropped 0 bases, with 7 bases sitting between them. Germline CDR1 SGHRS, CDR2 YFSETQ. DNA of the CDR3: TGCGCCAGCAGCTTGGCCGGTAACTCCTACAATGAGCAGTTCTTC. This codes for CASSLAGNSYNEQFF.

This clone was counted a few times. This chain joins TRBV30 and TRBJ1-5, with no clear D. V dropped 0 bases and J dropped 7 bases, with 7 bases sitting between them. The CDR3 consists of 12 residues. Germline V gives CDR1 GTSNPN, CDR2 SVGIG (reference sequence). The CDR3 region is CAWSVRGQPQHF. The CDR3 region has the DNA TGTGCCTGGAGTGTACGGGGACAGCCCCAGCATTTT.

In DNA, the CDR3 is TGTGCCAGCAGCTTGGCCCCGGACAGGGGAGGCAATGAGCAGTTCTTC. This translates into CASSLAPDRGGNEQFF. The chain carries TRBV5-4 and TRBJ2-1, with 9 nucleotides matching TRBD1. The V segment lost 0 bases and the J segment 6 bases; nucleotides outside the gene matches: 7. The germline gives CDR1 SGHNT, CDR2 YYREEE (reference sequence). The CDR3 consists of 16 residues.

The CDR3 DNA reads TGCGCCAGCAGCTCGCGCCCACAGGGGATGGGCAATCAGCCCCAGCATTTT. Translation: CASSSRPQGMGNQPQHF. The chain employs TRBV5-1 and TRBJ1-5; 7 bases are shared with TRBD1. CDR1 and CDR2 from the germline V gene are SGHRS and YFSETQ. V lost 3 bases to trimming and J lost 2 bases; unmatched junction nucleotides: 11. This CDR3 contains 17 residues.

This clone was seen a handful of times. V and J are TRBV7-8 and TRBJ1-1, with a weak D call TRBD1 (6 bases). CDR3 length equals 14 residues. V gave up 4 bases and J gave up 1 base, with 10 bases separating them. In germline, CDR1 is SGHVS, CDR2 FQNEAQ. CDR3 amino acids: CASSSKQGNTEAFF. Written as DNA, the CDR3 is TGTGCCAGCAGCTCAAAACAGGGGAACACTGAAGCTTTCTTT.

The chain employs TRBV5-1 and TRBJ2-1; 7 bases are a match to TRBD2. The trim removed 2 bases at V and 5 bases at J, leaving 7 bases unmatched. The CDR3 is 15 amino acids. Germline V gene lookup returns CDR1 SGHRS and CDR2 YFSETQ. The CDR3 here is CASSLEGGWNNEQFF. CDR3 DNA: TGCGCCAGCAGCTTAGAGGGAGGGTGGAACAATGAGCAGTTCTTC. The whole variable domain, filled in from reference TRBV5-1 and TRBJ2-1, reads KAGVTQTPRYLIKTRGQQVTLSCSPISGHRSVSWYQQTPGQGLQFLFEYFSETQRNKGNFPGRFSGRQFSNSRSEMNVSTLELGDSALYLCASSLEGGWNNEQFFGPGTRLTVL.

The V and J genes are TRBV2 and TRBJ2-7; D may be TRBD2 (6 bases). CDR3 length: 12 amino acids. Trimming left V 7 bases short and J 5 bases short, with 12 bases between. Per germline, CDR1 SNHLY and CDR2 FYNNEI. The CDR3 nucleotides are TGTGCCAGCACCACGACTAGACACGAGCAGTACTTC. Encoded protein: CASTTTRHEQYF.

Comment on this clone: At one end, the junction sequence differs from germline, possibly due to a read error. The V gene is TRBV7-2, the J gene TRBJ2-4; 11 bases are a match to TRBD2. The CDR3 covers 17 residues. From germline, CDR1 is SGHTA and CDR2 FQGNSA. The CDR3 here is CASTLDPSGGAKNIQYF. CDR3 in DNA: TGTGCCAGCACCTTAGACCCTAGCGGGGGGGCCAAAAACATTCAGTACTTC.

The gene calls are TRBV7-2 and TRBJ2-6; D uncertain. The V gene's germline CDR1 is SGHTA and CDR2 FQGNSA. Trimming took off 2 bases at V and 2 bases at J, with 1 base between the two ends. This CDR3 is built from 13 residues. The CDR3 is CASSLPGANVLTF. DNA of the CDR3: TGTGCCAGCAGCTTACCTGGGGCCAACGTCCTGACTTTC.

This sequence joins TRBV9 and TRBJ2-7; 10 bases agree with TRBD2. Germline V gives CDR1 SGDLS, CDR2 YYNGEE. V dropped 4 bases and J dropped 5; count of bases not matched to a gene: 12. The CDR3 is made up of 16 amino acids. This CDR3 reads CASSLYSSGRTNEQYF. CDR3 nucleotides: TGTGCCAGCAGCCTGTACTCTAGCGGGAGAACCAACGAGCAGTACTTC.

This chain uses TRBV29-1 with TRBJ2-3; D is unresolved. The CDR3 spans 14 residues. The germline gives CDR1 SQVTM, CDR2 ANQGSEA. The germline V and J ends were trimmed by 3 bases and 0 bases, with 10 bases remaining between them. The CDR3 region is CSVEVTASTDTQYF. As DNA, the CDR3 is TGCAGCGTTGAGGTAACCGCTAGCACAGATACGCAGTATTTT.

This clone was seen once. The chain carries TRBV4-2 and TRBJ2-5; no definite D call. V was cut by 1 base and J by 1 base, with 13 bases left in between. Germline V gene sequence: CDR1 LGHNA, CDR2 YNFKEQ. CDR3 size: 16 residues. This chain's CDR3 is CASSQVRRQLQETQYF. The CDR3 nucleotides read TGTGCCAGCAGCCAAGTAAGAAGGCAGCTCCAAGAGACCCAGTACTTC.

In this sample, this clone turned up once. The chain carries TRBV19 and TRBJ1-1; D is ambiguous. CDR1 and CDR2 from the germline V gene are LNHDA and SQIVND (reference sequence). V shed 1 base and J shed 1 base, with 16 bases lying between them. This CDR3 has 17 amino acids. CDR3 amino acids: CASSIGSRIQKNTEAFF. The CDR3 DNA follows: TGTGCCAGTAGTATAGGATCCCGGATCCAAAAGAACACTGAAGCTTTCTTT.

In this sample, this clone turned up a few times. This chain joins TRBV7-8 and TRBJ1-1, with TRBD1 identical over 8 bases. With 6 bases clipped from V and 5 bases from J, the junction kept 5 bases outside the gene matches. Germline V gives CDR1 SGHVS, CDR2 FQNEAQ. The CDR3 length is 13 residues. For the CDR3, the DNA is TGTGCCAGCAGTAGAACAGGGGGGACTGAAGCTTTCTTT. Protein product: CASSRTGGTEAFF.

This clone was counted only a few times. The chain links TRBV6-1 to TRBJ1-1; D remains unclear. The germline gives CDR1 MNHNS, CDR2 SASEGT. Trimming cost V 6 bases and J 9 bases, with 17 bases left between them. This CDR3 contains 13 residues. This chain's CDR3 is CASRPTELNQAFF. The CDR3 nucleotides read TGTGCCAGCAGACCGACTGAGCTTAATCAAGCTTTCTTT.